This entry is about one T cell receptor (beta chain). The naive CD8 fraction comprised CD45RO-negative cells positively selected for CCR7 and excluded terminally differentiated effector memory CD45RA+ cells. The sample is drawn from a study of shared clonotypes between healthy human individuals. The CDR3 covers 15 residues. Germline assignment: CDR1 WSHSY and CDR2 SAAADI. V was clipped by 2 bases and J by 0 bases, with 8 bases between them. Repertoires were generated with immunoSEQ multiplex PCR, while TCRdb's copy carries only in-frame clones and drops some. The repertoire holds roughly 850,000 clones, with approximately 97% as singletons.

This receptor was obtained from a man between 25 and 39 years old in good health. The chain links TRBV10-2 to TRBJ2-1; D remains ambiguous. The sequenced sample was naive CD8+ T cells sorted from blood. CDR3: CASSEGISSYNEQFF. CDR3 coding DNA: TGCGCCAGCAGTGAGGGGATCAGCTCCTACAATGAGCAGTTCTTC.